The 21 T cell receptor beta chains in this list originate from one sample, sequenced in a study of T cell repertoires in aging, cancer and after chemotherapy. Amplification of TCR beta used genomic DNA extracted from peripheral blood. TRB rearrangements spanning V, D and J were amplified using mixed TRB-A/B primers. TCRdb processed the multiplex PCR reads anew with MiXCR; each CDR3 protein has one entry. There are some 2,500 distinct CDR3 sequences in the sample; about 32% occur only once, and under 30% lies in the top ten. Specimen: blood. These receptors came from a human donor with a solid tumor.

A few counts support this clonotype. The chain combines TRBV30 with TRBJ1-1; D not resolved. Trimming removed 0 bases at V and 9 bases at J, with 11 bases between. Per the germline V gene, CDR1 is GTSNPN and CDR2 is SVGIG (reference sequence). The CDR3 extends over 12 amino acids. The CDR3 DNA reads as TGTGCCTGGAGTGTACTGGTCCCTAAAGCTTTCTTT. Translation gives CAWSVLVPKAFF.

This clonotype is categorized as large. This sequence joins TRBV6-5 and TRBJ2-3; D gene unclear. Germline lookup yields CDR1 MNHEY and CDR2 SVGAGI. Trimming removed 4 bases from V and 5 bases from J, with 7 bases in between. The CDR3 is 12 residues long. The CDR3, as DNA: TGTGCCAGCAGTTCGGACCGAGATACGCAGTATTTT. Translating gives CASSSDRDTQYF.

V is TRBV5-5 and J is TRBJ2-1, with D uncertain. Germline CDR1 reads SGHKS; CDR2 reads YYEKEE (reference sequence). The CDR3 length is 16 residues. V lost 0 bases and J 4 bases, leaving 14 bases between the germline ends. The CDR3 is CASSLAPAEKYNEQFF. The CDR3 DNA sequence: TGTGCCAGCAGCTTGGCGCCAGCAGAAAAATACAATGAGCAGTTCTTC.

The CDR3 DNA sequence: TGTGCCAGCAGCTCGGACATGGAGAACTATGGCTACACCTTC. It codes for CASSSDMENYGYTF. This chain links TRBV7-9 with TRBJ1-2; D might be TRBD1 (5 bases). Trimming stripped 4 bases from V and 2 bases from J, with 11 bases between. Per germline, CDR1 SEHNR and CDR2 FQNEAQ (reference sequence). This CDR3 contains 14 residues.

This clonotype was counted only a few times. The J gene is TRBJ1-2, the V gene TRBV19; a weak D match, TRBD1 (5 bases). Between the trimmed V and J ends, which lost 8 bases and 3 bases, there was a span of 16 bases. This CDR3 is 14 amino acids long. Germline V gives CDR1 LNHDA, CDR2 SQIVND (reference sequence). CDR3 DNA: TGTGCCAGTCTTACAATGGCAGGGCACTATGGCTACACCTTC. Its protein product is CASLTMAGHYGYTF.

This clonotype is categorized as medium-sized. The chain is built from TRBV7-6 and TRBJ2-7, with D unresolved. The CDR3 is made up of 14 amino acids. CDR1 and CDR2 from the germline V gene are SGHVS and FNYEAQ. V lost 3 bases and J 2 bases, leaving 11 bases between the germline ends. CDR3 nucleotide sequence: TGTGCCAGCAGCTTCGCGGAGCGCCCCTACGAGCAGTACTTC. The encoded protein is CASSFAERPYEQYF.

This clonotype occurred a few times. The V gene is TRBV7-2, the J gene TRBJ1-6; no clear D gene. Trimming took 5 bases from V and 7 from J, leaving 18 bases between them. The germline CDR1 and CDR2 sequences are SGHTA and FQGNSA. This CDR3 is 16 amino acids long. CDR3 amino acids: CASSDYLPTTNSPLHF. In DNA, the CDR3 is TGTGCCAGCAGCGACTACCTTCCGACGACGAATTCACCCCTCCACTTT.

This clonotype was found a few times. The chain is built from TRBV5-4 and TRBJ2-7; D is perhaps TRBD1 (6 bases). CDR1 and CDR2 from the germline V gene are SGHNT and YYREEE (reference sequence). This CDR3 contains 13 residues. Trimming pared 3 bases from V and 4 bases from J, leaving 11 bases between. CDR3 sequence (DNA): TGTGCCAGCAGCTCGGACAGCAGGTACGAGCAGTACTTC. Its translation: CASSSDSRYEQYF.

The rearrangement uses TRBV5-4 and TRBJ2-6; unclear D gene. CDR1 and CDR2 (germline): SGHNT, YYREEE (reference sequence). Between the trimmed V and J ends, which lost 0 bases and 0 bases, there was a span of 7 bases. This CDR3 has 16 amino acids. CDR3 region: CASSLGAYSGANVLTF. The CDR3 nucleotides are TGTGCCAGCAGCTTGGGTGCGTACTCTGGGGCCAACGTCCTGACTTTC. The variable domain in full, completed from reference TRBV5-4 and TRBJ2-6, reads ETGVTQSPTHLIKTRGQQVTLRCSSQSGHNTVSWYQQALGQGPQFIFQYYREEENGRGNFPPRFSGLQFPNYSSELNVNALELDDSALYLCASSLGAYSGANVLTFGAGSRLTVL.

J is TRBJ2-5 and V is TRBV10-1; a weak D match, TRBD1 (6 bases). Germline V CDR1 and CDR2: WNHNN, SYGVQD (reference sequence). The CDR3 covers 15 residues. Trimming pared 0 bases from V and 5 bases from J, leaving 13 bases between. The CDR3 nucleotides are TGCGCCAGCAGTGAGTCGAGGCAGGGGCGGGAGACCCAGTACTTC. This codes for CASSESRQGRETQYF.

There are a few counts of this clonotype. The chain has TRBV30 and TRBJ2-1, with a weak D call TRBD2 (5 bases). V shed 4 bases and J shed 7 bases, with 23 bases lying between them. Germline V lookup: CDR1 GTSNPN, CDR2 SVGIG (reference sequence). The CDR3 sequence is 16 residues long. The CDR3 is CAWTKGVIANGNEQFF. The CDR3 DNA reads TGTGCCTGGACGAAGGGAGTAATAGCGAATGGGAATGAGCAGTTCTTC. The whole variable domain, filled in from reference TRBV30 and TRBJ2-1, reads SQTIHQWPATLVQPVGSPLSLECTVEGTSNPNLYWYRQAAGRGLQLLFYSVGIGQISSEVPQNLSASRPQDRQFILSSKKLLLSDSGFYLCAWTKGVIANGNEQFFGPGTRLTVL.

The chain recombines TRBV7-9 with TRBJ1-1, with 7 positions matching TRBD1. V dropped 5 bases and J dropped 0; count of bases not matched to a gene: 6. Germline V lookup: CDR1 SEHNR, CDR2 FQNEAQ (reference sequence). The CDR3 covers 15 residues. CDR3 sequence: CASSTAQGMNTEAFF. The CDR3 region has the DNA TGTGCCAGCAGCACCGCACAGGGGATGAACACTGAAGCTTTCTTT. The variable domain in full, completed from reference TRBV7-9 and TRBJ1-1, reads DTGVSQNPRHKITKRGQNVTFRCDPISEHNRLYWYRQTLGQGPEFLTYFQNEAQLEKSRLLSDRFSAERPKGSFSTLEIQRTEQGDSAMYLCASSTAQGMNTEAFFGQGTRLTVV.

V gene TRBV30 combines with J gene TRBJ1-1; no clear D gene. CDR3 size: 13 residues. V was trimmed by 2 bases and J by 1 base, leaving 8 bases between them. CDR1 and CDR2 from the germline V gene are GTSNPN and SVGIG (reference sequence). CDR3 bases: TGTGCCTGGAGTATTTTGGAGAACACTGAAGCTTTCTTT. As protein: CAWSILENTEAFF.

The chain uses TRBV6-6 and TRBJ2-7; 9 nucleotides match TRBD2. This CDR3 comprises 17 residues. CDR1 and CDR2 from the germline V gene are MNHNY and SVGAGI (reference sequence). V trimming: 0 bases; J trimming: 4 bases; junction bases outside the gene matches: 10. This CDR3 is CASSYSSIAGVSYEQYF. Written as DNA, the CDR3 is TGTGCCAGCAGTTACTCCAGCATAGCGGGAGTTTCTTACGAGCAGTACTTC.

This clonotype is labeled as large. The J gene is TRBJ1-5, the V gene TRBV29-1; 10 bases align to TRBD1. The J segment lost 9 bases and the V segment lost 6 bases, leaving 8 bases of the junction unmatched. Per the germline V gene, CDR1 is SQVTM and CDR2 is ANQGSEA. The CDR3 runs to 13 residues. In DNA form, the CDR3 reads TGCAGCGTAGGGGACAGGGGTATTGGGCCCCAGCATTTT. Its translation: CSVGDRGIGPQHF.

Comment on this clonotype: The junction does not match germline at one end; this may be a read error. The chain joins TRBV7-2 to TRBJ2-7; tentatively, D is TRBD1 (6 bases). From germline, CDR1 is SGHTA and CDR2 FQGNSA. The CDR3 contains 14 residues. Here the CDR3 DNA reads TGTGCCAGCAGCTTAGCGTCAGGGGCAGAGGTCCAGAACTTC. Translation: CASSLASGAEVQNF.

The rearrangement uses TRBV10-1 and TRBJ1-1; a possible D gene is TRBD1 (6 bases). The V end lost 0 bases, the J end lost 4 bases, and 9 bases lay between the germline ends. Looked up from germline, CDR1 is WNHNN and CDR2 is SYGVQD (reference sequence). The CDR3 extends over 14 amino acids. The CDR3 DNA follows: TGCGCCAGCAGTGAGTCCAGGGGTCCCACTGAAGCTTTCTTT. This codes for CASSESRGPTEAFF.

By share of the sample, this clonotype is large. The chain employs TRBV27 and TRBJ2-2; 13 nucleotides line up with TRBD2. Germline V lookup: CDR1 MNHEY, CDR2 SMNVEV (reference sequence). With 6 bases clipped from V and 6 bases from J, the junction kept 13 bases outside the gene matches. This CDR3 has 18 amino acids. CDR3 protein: CASRGSGLAGKWSGELFF. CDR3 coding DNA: TGTGCCAGCAGGGGGTCGGGACTAGCGGGGAAATGGTCCGGGGAGCTGTTTTTT.

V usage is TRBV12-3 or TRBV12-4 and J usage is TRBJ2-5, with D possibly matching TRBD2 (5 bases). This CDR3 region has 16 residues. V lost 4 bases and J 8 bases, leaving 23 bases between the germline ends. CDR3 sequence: CASSSLPDAVTGTQYF. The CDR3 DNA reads TGTGCCAGCAGTTCCCTCCCGGACGCCGTGACGGGAACCCAGTACTTC.

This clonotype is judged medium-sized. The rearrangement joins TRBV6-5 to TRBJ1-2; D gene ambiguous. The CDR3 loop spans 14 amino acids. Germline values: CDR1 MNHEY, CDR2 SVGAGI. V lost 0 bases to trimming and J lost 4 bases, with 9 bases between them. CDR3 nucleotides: TGTGCCAGCAGTTACTCAGCAGGAATCTATGGCTACACCTTC. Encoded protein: CASSYSAGIYGYTF.

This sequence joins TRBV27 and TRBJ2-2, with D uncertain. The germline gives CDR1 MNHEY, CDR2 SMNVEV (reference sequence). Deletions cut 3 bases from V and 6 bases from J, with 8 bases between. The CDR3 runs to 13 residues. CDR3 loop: CASSFLESGELFF. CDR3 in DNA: TGTGCCAGCAGTTTCCTAGAATCCGGGGAGCTGTTTTTT.